This T cell receptor (beta chain) derives from a study of T cells in Graves' hyperthyroidism and ophthalmopathy (dated 2019 in TCRdb). Concerning the study at large: Peripheral blood was sampled at the time of initial diagnosis, prior to any treatment. Prospective prediction of ophthalmopathy was tested in an independent validation cohort of approximately 19 hyperthyroidism patients and roughly 16 patients who later progressed to ophthalmopathy. A discovery cohort of around 98 patients, about 40 with Graves' ophthalmopathy and more than 55 with stable Graves' hyperthyroidism, was used to find distinguishing TCR V-J signatures. The paper describes TCR Vbeta CDR3 sequencing of 140 or so peripheral blood samples, made up of some 40 ophthalmopathy patients, approximately 76 hyperthyroidism patients and about 17 progressor patients. In about 6 Graves' hyperthyroidism patients, the study also compared T-cell repertoires from thyroid tissue with T-cell repertoires from blood. Once sampling was done, hyperthyroidism patients were given methimazole at a starting dose of 30 mg daily, whereas ophthalmopathy patients were given high-dose intravenous methylprednisolone. The 90 to 100 discovery patients were randomly divided into training and test sets at a 7:3 ratio.

Counted from cysteine to phenylalanine, this CDR3 has 15 amino acids. The DNA shown is the 45-base CDR3, in frame from base 1. As encoded in the germline V gene, CDR1 is MNHNS while CDR2 is SASEGT. Trimming at the junction amounts to 6 bases on V and 0 bases on J, and the germline ends lie 11 bases apart. Stable Graves' hyperthyroidism was defined as no progression to ophthalmopathy during 18 months of follow-up. Hyperthyroidism patients were newly diagnosed, with disease duration under 2 months, and aged 18 to 65 years. The study excluded patients with uncontrolled infections, other autoimmune diseases, pregnancy or lactation. Clinical symptoms, serum thyroxine and TRAb, thyroid ultrasound, and orbital computed tomography formed the basis for the diagnoses. Ficoll-Paque density gradient centrifugation was used to isolate PBMCs from around 10 ml of fresh peripheral blood. Trizol reagent was used to extract total RNA, and RNA quality was then checked on an Agilent 2100 Bioanalyzer.

The TCR beta CDR3 regions were amplified from the RNA transcripts. The TCR CDR3 was subjected to a first round of RT-PCR using the HTBI primer set and the Qiagen OneStep RT-PCR kit. Libraries were constructed in a second round of multiplex PCR, after which size selection and purification were performed. The libraries were sequenced on an Illumina HiSeq2000 using paired-end 100 bp reads. The authors processed their data as follows. SOAPnuke was used to process the raw data, with reads discarded if the reads contained adapters or uncalled bases, had a mean Phred below 15, or lacked an exact constant-primer or identifier match. High-quality paired reads were merged using COPE v1.2.5, and each unique nucleotide sequence was defined as a clonotype. MiTCR v1.1 was used to align clonotypes to the IMGT TRBV, TRBD and TRBJ reference segments. The analysis was restricted to V-J combinations with a frequency above 0.0001, which together covered 99.2% of the repertoires. A TCS score was defined as the ratio between F50 (clonal expansion) and ExV (chaos), using BLOSUM62-based TCRdist between CDR3 peptides within each V-J. Welch's t-statistics and random forest reduced around 550 V-J features to roughly 13, which were used in a naive Bayes classifier (R e1071). The public sequencing data were trimmed at Q25 with fastp and processed into clonotypes with MiXCR by TCRdb, which kept only in-frame beta chains. Every CDR3 protein is listed once, alongside the most common genes and DNA of its rows. The V and J calls reflect TCRdb's pipeline rather than the authors' work. The sample table lists roughly 630,000 distinct CDR3 sequences, roughly 14% of them with a count of one. The leading ten clones occupy roughly 6.6% of the sample.

Concerning this clonotype: Its target antigen remains unknown. Per-base quality was not reported, and no clone a single base away is much larger than it.

Findings and caveats that apply to the study as a whole: No statistical method was used to fix the sample size in advance, and group allocation was not hidden from the investigators. Blood samples also contained most of the expanded thyroid clonotypes (frequency above 0.001), which suggests that blood repertoires may reflect thyroid immune responses. A 13 V-J signature model separated ophthalmopathy from stable hyperthyroidism, with roughly 88% sensitivity and roughly 81% specificity in cross-validation and 80%/75% in testing. In validation, the model predicted progression to ophthalmopathy a median of roughly 6.5 months before onset, with about 70% sensitivity and 72.22% specificity.

The rearrangement joined TRBV6-1 to TRBJ1-4; there is no confident call for the D gene. The sequence derives from a woman in her 30s with Graves' hyperthyroidism. The sequenced sample was blood. The DNA sequence is TGTGCCAGCAGCCAAAACTGGGCAACTAATGAAAAACTGTTTTTT. It codes for CASSQNWATNEKLFF.